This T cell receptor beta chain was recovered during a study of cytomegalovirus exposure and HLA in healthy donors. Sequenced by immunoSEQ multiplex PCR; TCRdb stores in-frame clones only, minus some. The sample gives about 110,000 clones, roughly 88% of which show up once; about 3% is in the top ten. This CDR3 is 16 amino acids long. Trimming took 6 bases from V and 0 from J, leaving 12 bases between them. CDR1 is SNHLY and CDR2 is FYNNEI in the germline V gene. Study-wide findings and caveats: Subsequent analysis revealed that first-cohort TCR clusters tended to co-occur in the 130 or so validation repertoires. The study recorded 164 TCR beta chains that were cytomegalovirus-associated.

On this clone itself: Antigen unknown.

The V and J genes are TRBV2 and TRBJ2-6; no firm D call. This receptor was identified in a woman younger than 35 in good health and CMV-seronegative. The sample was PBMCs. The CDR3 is CASRPWALSGANVLTF. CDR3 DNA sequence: TGTGCCAGCAGACCCTGGGCGCTCTCTGGGGCCAACGTCCTGACTTTC.